The 19 T cell receptor beta chains listed next were all sequenced from one sample in a study of Graves' ophthalmopathy and Graves' hyperthyroidism (dated by TCRdb to about 2018). Data came from an Illumina HiSeq 2000. For repertoire sequencing, the TCR beta CDR3 regions were amplified from RNA transcripts. The first round was an RT-PCR using HTBI primers with the Qiagen OneStep RT-PCR kit, and this first round was followed by a second-round multiplex PCR, then size selection and purification. TCRdb reran the public reads through fastp at Q25 and MiXCR, keeping productive beta chains. Under each unique CDR3 protein, matching rows form one entry showing the most common genes and DNA. The sample contains hundreds of thousands of distinct CDR3 sequences, around 21% of them found a single time. Around 3.1% of the sample is taken by the ten largest. The specimen sequenced was peripheral blood. Receptor source: a woman under 30 with stable Graves' hyperthyroidism. Donor details come from another sample of the same person, matched by shared clones.

J is TRBJ1-2 and V is TRBV20-1, with TRBD1 matching 11 bases. This CDR3 is 14 amino acids long. V trimming: 5 bases; J trimming: 4 bases; junction bases outside the gene matches: 6. The germline CDR1 and CDR2 sequences are DFQATT and SNEGSKA (reference sequence). CDR3 coding DNA: TGCAGTGCTCTGCGGACAGGGGGCGGCTATGGCTACACCTTC. Encoded protein: CSALRTGGGYGYTF.

At least ten counts were recorded for this clonotype. The chain couples TRBV10-3 to TRBJ2-7; 12 bases align to TRBD2. Per germline, CDR1 ENHRY and CDR2 SYGVKD. This CDR3 is 19 amino acids long. The V segment lost 5 bases and the J segment 4 bases; nucleotides outside the gene matches: 18. Here the CDR3 reads CAISSGGGLAGREPYEQYF. Written as DNA, the CDR3 is TGTGCCATCAGTTCCGGGGGGGGACTAGCGGGCCGCGAACCTTACGAGCAGTACTTC.

As concerns this clonotype: This may be a read error: a much more frequent sequence differs by one nucleotide. This sequence joins TRBV5-1 and TRBJ2-2; 7 bases are shared with TRBD1. The CDR3 is 16 residues long. Germline values: CDR1 SGHRS, CDR2 YFSETQ. The CDR3: CASSGRQGSDTGELSF. The CDR3 nucleotides read TGCGCCAGCAGCGGGAGACAGGGTTCGGACACCGGGGAGCTGTCTTTT.

This clonotype came up many times. The chain recombines TRBV10-3 with TRBJ1-1; possibly TRBD1 for D (6 bases). CDR1 is ENHRY, CDR2 SYGVKD, per germline. The CDR3 loop spans 15 amino acids. The V end lost 4 bases, the J end lost 0 bases, and 12 bases lay between the germline ends. The CDR3 DNA reads as TGTGCCATCAGTGTGGACAGAGGCATGAACACTGAAGCTTTCTTT. Protein product: CAISVDRGMNTEAFF.

This chain links TRBV6-1 with TRBJ2-2, with D possibly being TRBD1 or TRBD2 (5 bases each). Germline CDR1 MNHNS, CDR2 SASEGT. V lost 6 bases and J 6 bases, leaving 17 bases between the germline ends. The CDR3 consists of 15 residues. In DNA, the CDR3 is TGTGCCAGCAGCCAAGAGGGGACGGGGCCCGGGGAGCTGTTTTTT. Translated, it gives CASSQEGTGPGELFF.

The chain has TRBV6-2 or TRBV6-3 and TRBJ2-7, with 10 positions matching TRBD2. Germline V gene sequence: CDR1 MNHEY, CDR2 SVGEGT. The CDR3 loop spans 17 amino acids. Germline trimming cut 4 bases from V and 4 bases from J; bases unmatched to any gene: 13. This CDR3 is CASSSNPTSGIGYEQYF. The CDR3 nucleotides are TGTGCCAGCAGTTCCAATCCCACTAGCGGGATTGGATACGAGCAGTACTTC.

Many counts were recorded for this clonotype. CDR3 loop: CASSPDTGQETQYF. The CDR3 DNA reads TGCGCCAGCAGCCCAGATACAGGACAAGAGACCCAGTACTTC. The V call is TRBV5-1, the J call TRBJ2-5, with D possibly TRBD1 on 5 matching bases. CDR1 and CDR2 from the germline V gene are SGHRS and YFSETQ. Trimming cost V 4 bases and J 2 bases, with 12 bases left between them. There are 14 residues in the CDR3. The full variable domain, in which reference TRBV5-1 and TRBJ2-5 provide the parts outside the CDR3, is KAGVTQTPRYLIKTRGQQVTLSCSPISGHRSVSWYQQTPGQGLQFLFEYFSETQRNKGNFPGRFSGRQFSNSRSEMNVSTLELGDSALYLCASSPDTGQETQYFGPGTRLLVL.

This clonotype was detected ten times or more. V and J are TRBV6-1 and TRBJ1-5; D is uncertain. With 0 bases removed from V and 1 base from J, the gap between germline ends came to 13 bases. CDR1 MNHNS and CDR2 SASEGT come from the germline V gene. CDR3 size: 17 residues. The CDR3 DNA follows: TGTGCCAGCAGTGAAGCCCTCGGGCAGCGCAGCAATCAGCCCCAGCATTTT. This encodes CASSEALGQRSNQPQHF.

This clonotype has just one count. With a much larger clone just one base away, this may be a read error. The chain combines TRBV20-1 with TRBJ1-6; TRBD1 aligns across 8 bases. Germline CDR1 DFQATT, CDR2 SNEGSKA (reference sequence). The V segment lost 5 bases and the J segment 8 bases; nucleotides outside the gene matches: 5. This CDR3 is built from 13 residues. The CDR3 spells CSASGGIYSPLHF. The CDR3 region has the DNA TGCAGTGCTTCAGGGGGCATCTATTCACCCCTCCACTTT.

This clonotype was observed at least ten times. This rearrangement joins TRBV6-1 to TRBJ1-3; no reliable D call. This CDR3 is 14 amino acids long. Per germline, CDR1 MNHNS and CDR2 SASEGT. V was clipped by 2 bases and J by 4 bases, with 9 bases between them. The CDR3 DNA follows: TGTGCCAGCAGTGAACGAGGTTCGGGAAACACCATATATTTT. Protein: CASSERGSGNTIYF.

Comment on this clonotype: The junction departs from germline at one end; a sequencing error may be responsible. Here the CDR3 DNA reads TGTGCCAGCAGTCCTCGTAGCGGGGGACAGGACATTAAGTACTTC. The encoded protein is CASSPRSGGQDIKYF. J is TRBJ2-4 and V is TRBV28, with D tentatively TRBD2 (9 bases). Germline V gives CDR1 MDHEN, CDR2 SYDVKM. The CDR3 is 15 amino acids.

Note on this clonotype: An end of the junction does not agree with germline; a read error may underlie this. The chain has TRBV27 and TRBJ1-6; D possibly corresponds to TRBD1 (6 bases). The V gene's germline CDR1 is MNHEY and CDR2 SMNVEV (reference sequence). The CDR3 runs to 16 residues. The CDR3 DNA sequence: TGTGCCAGCAGTAGAAGACAGGTCTCCTATAATTCACCCCTTCACTTT. It encodes CASSRRQVSYNSPLHF.

J is TRBJ1-6 and V is TRBV18; a possible D gene is TRBD1 (5 bases). This CDR3 has 16 amino acids. In germline, CDR1 is KGHSH, CDR2 LQKENI. V lost 2 bases and J 7 bases, leaving 15 bases between the germline ends. The CDR3 sequence: CASSPSVSGRNSPLHF. The CDR3 DNA sequence: TGTGCCAGCTCACCATCGGTGTCGGGACGGAATTCACCCCTCCACTTT.

This clonotype was seen a single time. The rearrangement links TRBV7-2 to TRBJ2-5; D may match TRBD1 or TRBD2 (6 bases each). The germline V gene has CDR1 SGHTA and CDR2 FQGNSA. The CDR3 runs 15 residues. V lost 2 bases and J 4 bases, leaving 14 bases between the germline ends. CDR3 in DNA: TGTGCCAGCAGCTTAACGTCGGGGGCGCGAGAGACCCAGTACTTC. It yields the protein CASSLTSGARETQYF.

Ten or more counts support this clonotype. The chain combines TRBV15 with TRBJ2-7; D is uncertain. This CDR3 comprises 15 residues. Germline loops: CDR1 LNHNV, CDR2 YYDKDF (reference sequence). V dropped 0 bases and J dropped 2 bases, with 11 bases sitting between them. DNA of the CDR3: TGTGCCACCAGCAGAGATCTTAGGCTGGCCTACGAGCAGTACTTC. Protein product: CATSRDLRLAYEQYF.

This clonotype occurred many times. The rearrangement joins TRBV28 to TRBJ2-4, with D perhaps TRBD1 or TRBD2 (5 bases each). Trimming shortened V by 4 bases and J by 0 bases, and 10 bases separated the two germline ends. The germline CDR1 and CDR2 sequences are MDHEN and SYDVKM. The CDR3 runs to 15 residues. CDR3 coding DNA: TGTGCCAGCAGTTATATGGGGGTAGCCAAAAACATTCAGTACTTC. Protein: CASSYMGVAKNIQYF.

This clonotype was observed many times. The chain combines TRBV24-1 with TRBJ2-7, with D possibly matching TRBD1 (6 bases). The CDR3 sequence is 14 residues long. Trimming shortened V by 4 bases and J by 3 bases, and 12 bases separated the two germline ends. In germline, CDR1 is KGHDR, CDR2 SFDVKD. DNA of the CDR3: TGTGCCACCAGTGAGGGCCAGGGGATCTACGAGCAGTACTTC. Protein sequence: CATSEGQGIYEQYF.

This clonotype was counted many times. An end of the junction does not agree with germline; a read error may underlie this. CDR3: CASSLAGLNTGELFF. The CDR3 nucleotides read TGTGCCAGCAGTTTAGCGGGACTGAACACCGGGGAGCTGTTTTTT. J is TRBJ2-2 and V is TRBV5-1; TRBD2 matches at 8 bases. CDR1 SGHRS and CDR2 YFSETQ come from the germline V gene. The CDR3 is 15 amino acids.

This clonotype came up many times. The CDR3 here is CASSLGQATLSYEQYF. For the CDR3, the DNA is TGTGCCAGCAGCTTAGGACAGGCCACCCTCTCCTACGAGCAGTACTTC. This chain links TRBV7-9 with TRBJ2-7; a weak D match, TRBD1 (6 bases). Trimming shortened V by 1 base and J by 0 bases, and 13 bases separated the two germline ends. This CDR3 has 16 residues. CDR1 is SEHNR and CDR2 is FQNEAQ in the germline V gene (reference sequence).